This is a list of T cell receptor beta chains from one sample in a study of T cells in Graves' hyperthyroidism and ophthalmopathy. In TCRdb, the multiplex PCR reads were re-called with MiXCR into one record per CDR3 protein. The sample includes around 800,000 distinct CDR3 sequences, roughly 40% of them seen just once. The sample was blood. The receptors shown here come from a young man with Graves' hyperthyroidism. The CDR3 runs from the conserved cysteine through the conserved F or W. A D gene is named only where the DNA matches it firmly. The size entry is marked missing in some rows and otherwise reads once, few, many or a size class.

D gene: .; J gene: TRBJ1-4; V gene: TRBV5-8; clone size: few; CDR3 protein: CASILREEGEKLFF; CDR3 DNA: TGTGCCAGCATCCTCCGGGAAGAGGGAGAAAAACTGTTTTTT
D gene: .; J gene: TRBJ1-2; V gene: TRBV10-3; clone size: many; CDR3 protein: CAISEVGGSGYTF; CDR3 DNA: TGTGCCATCAGTGAGGTCGGGGGCTCTGGCTACACCTTC
D gene: .; J gene: TRBJ1-2; V gene: TRBV7-2; clone size: once; CDR3 protein: CASSLYGGTGYTF; CDR3 DNA: TGTGCCAGCAGCTTATATGGGGGCACTGGCTACACCTTC
D gene: .; J gene: TRBJ1-4; V gene: TRBV7-6; clone size: many; CDR3 protein: CASSLRGHNNEKLFF; CDR3 DNA: TGTGCCAGCAGCTTAAGGGGACACAATAATGAAAAACTGTTTTTT
D gene: .; J gene: TRBJ1-5; V gene: TRBV27; clone size: many; CDR3 protein: CASSLSGNEQPQHF; CDR3 DNA: TGTGCCAGCAGTTTGAGCGGGAATGAACAGCCCCAGCATTTT
D gene: .; J gene: TRBJ1-1; V gene: TRBV5-4; clone size: .; CDR3 protein: CASSRPGTLNTEAFF; CDR3 DNA: TGTGCCAGCAGCAGGCCCGGAACGTTGAACACTGAAGCTTTCTTT
D gene: TRBD2; J gene: TRBJ2-7; V gene: TRBV25-1; clone size: many; CDR3 protein: CASSELSGGHEQYF; CDR3 DNA: TGTGCCAGCAGTGAATTGAGCGGGGGACACGAGCAGTACTTC
D gene: .; J gene: TRBJ1-4; V gene: TRBV6-5; clone size: .; CDR3 protein: CASSSSGDNEKLFF; CDR3 DNA: TGTGCCAGCAGCTCGTCAGGGGATAATGAAAAACTGTTTTTT
D gene: .; J gene: TRBJ1-4; V gene: TRBV20-1; clone size: .; CDR3 protein: CSARDLAQIGEKLFF; CDR3 DNA: TGCAGTGCTAGAGATTTGGCCCAGATCGGGGAAAAACTGTTTTTT
D gene: TRBD1; J gene: TRBJ1-6; V gene: TRBV9; clone size: once; CDR3 protein: CASSVGTGVGGSPLHF; CDR3 DNA: TGTGCCAGCAGCGTCGGGACAGGGGTAGGAGGATCACCCCTCCACTTT
D gene: .; J gene: TRBJ1-1; V gene: TRBV9; clone size: many; CDR3 protein: CASSVGGGEAFF; CDR3 DNA: TGTGCCAGCAGCGTGGGCGGCGGTGAAGCTTTCTTT
D gene: .; J gene: TRBJ2-7; V gene: TRBV29-1; clone size: many; CDR3 protein: CSVLFQGGSYEQYF; CDR3 DNA: TGCAGCGTACTATTCCAGGGAGGCTCCTACGAGCAGTACTTC
D gene: TRBD1; J gene: TRBJ1-6; V gene: TRBV15; clone size: .; CDR3 protein: CATSSRSSGTGVLSPLHF; CDR3 DNA: TGTGCCACCAGCAGTCGATCTTCCGGGACAGGGGTTTTATCACCCCTCCACTTT
D gene: TRBD1; J gene: TRBJ1-5; V gene: TRBV2; clone size: few; CDR3 protein: CASRDRGRRPQHF; CDR3 DNA: TGTGCCAGCAGGGACAGGGGGCGCCGGCCCCAGCATTTT
D gene: TRBD1; J gene: TRBJ1-1; V gene: TRBV10-3; clone size: many; CDR3 protein: CAISESSGTGSSEAFF; CDR3 DNA: TGTGCCATCAGTGAGTCCTCAGGGACAGGGTCGTCTGAAGCTTTCTTT
D gene: .; J gene: TRBJ2-7; V gene: TRBV7-2; clone size: few; CDR3 protein: CASKRAEAGEQYF; CDR3 DNA: TGTGCCAGCAAAAGGGCGGAGGCGGGTGAGCAGTACTTC
D gene: .; J gene: TRBJ2-7; V gene: TRBV7-9; clone size: .; CDR3 protein: CASSQDLDGSAYEQYF; CDR3 DNA: TGTGCCAGCAGCCAAGACCTGGACGGTAGCGCCTACGAGCAGTACTTC
D gene: TRBD1; J gene: TRBJ2-5; V gene: TRBV2; clone size: once; CDR3 protein: CASRGTGAEETQYF; CDR3 DNA: TGTGCCAGCAGAGGGACAGGGGCTGAAGAGACCCAGTACTTC
D gene: .; J gene: TRBJ2-3; V gene: TRBV9; clone size: .; CDR3 protein: CASSAFRKGRSTDTQYF; CDR3 DNA: TGTGCCAGCAGCGCCTTCCGGAAGGGACGCAGCACAGATACGCAGTATTTT
D gene: TRBD1; J gene: TRBJ1-4; V gene: TRBV7-7; clone size: many; CDR3 protein: CASSSAGQGNEKLFF; CDR3 DNA: TGTGCTAGCAGCTCCGCGGGACAGGGTAATGAAAAACTGTTTTTT
D gene: .; J gene: TRBJ2-5; V gene: TRBV7-9; clone size: few; CDR3 protein: CASSRDRLRETQYF; CDR3 DNA: TGTGCCAGCAGCCGAGACAGGTTAAGAGAGACCCAGTACTTC
D gene: .; J gene: TRBJ2-5; V gene: TRBV29-1; clone size: .; CDR3 protein: CSPSGQETQYF; CDR3 DNA: TGCAGCCCTAGTGGGCAGGAGACCCAGTACTTC
D gene: .; J gene: TRBJ1-6; V gene: TRBV6-4; clone size: .; CDR3 protein: CASSGLSRAYRGSPLHF; CDR3 DNA: TGTGCCAGCAGCGGATTAAGCCGGGCCTACCGGGGTTCACCCCTCCACTTT
D gene: .; J gene: TRBJ1-5; V gene: TRBV20-1; clone size: .; CDR3 protein: CSARDVLHSNQPQHF; CDR3 DNA: TGCAGTGCTAGAGACGTACTACATAGCAATCAGCCCCAGCATTTT
D gene: .; J gene: TRBJ1-1; V gene: TRBV29-1; clone size: many; CDR3 protein: CSVEGGAEAFF; CDR3 DNA: TGCAGCGTTGAGGGAGGGGCTGAAGCTTTCTTT
D gene: .; J gene: TRBJ2-7; V gene: TRBV19; clone size: many; CDR3 protein: CASSRTGLEQYF; CDR3 DNA: TGTGCCAGTAGTAGAACAGGGCTCGAGCAGTACTTC
D gene: .; J gene: TRBJ2-2; V gene: TRBV7-9; clone size: few; CDR3 protein: CASTDKGTGELFF; CDR3 DNA: TGTGCCAGCACCGATAAGGGGACCGGGGAGCTGTTTTTT
D gene: .; J gene: TRBJ2-7; V gene: TRBV11-1; clone size: .; CDR3 protein: CASGSIRVPSYEQYF; CDR3 DNA: TGTGCCAGCGGAAGCATCAGGGTACCCTCCTACGAGCAGTACTTC
D gene: .; J gene: TRBJ2-7; V gene: TRBV9; clone size: .; CDR3 protein: CASSQGGAPYEQYF; CDR3 DNA: TGTGCCAGCAGCCAAGGAGGGGCTCCCTACGAGCAGTACTTC
D gene: .; J gene: TRBJ1-6; V gene: TRBV5-1; clone size: .; CDR3 protein: CASSLQAGFYNSPLHF; CDR3 DNA: TGCGCCAGCAGTCTGCAAGCGGGATTCTATAATTCACCCCTCCACTTT
D gene: .; J gene: TRBJ2-7; V gene: TRBV29-1; clone size: many; CDR3 protein: CSVAGQRSEQYF; CDR3 DNA: TGCAGCGTCGCGGGACAGAGGAGTGAGCAGTACTTC
D gene: .; J gene: TRBJ1-6; V gene: TRBV20-1; clone size: .; CDR3 protein: CSARDPADNPPLHF; CDR3 DNA: TGCAGTGCTAGAGATCCCGCAGATAATCCACCCCTCCACTTT
D gene: .; J gene: TRBJ2-7; V gene: TRBV12-3/TRBV12-4; clone size: .; CDR3 protein: CASSFAGTFYEQYF; CDR3 DNA: TGTGCCAGCAGTTTTGCAGGAACCTTTTACGAGCAGTACTTC
D gene: .; J gene: TRBJ1-5; V gene: TRBV5-1; clone size: .; CDR3 protein: CASCYGGGNQPQHF; CDR3 DNA: TGCGCCAGCTGCTACGGGGGTGGCAATCAGCCCCAGCATTTT
D gene: TRBD1; J gene: TRBJ1-2; V gene: TRBV5-6; clone size: few; CDR3 protein: CASSGGTGYDGYTF; CDR3 DNA: TGTGCCAGCAGCGGAGGGACAGGGTATGATGGCTACACCTTC
D gene: TRBD1; J gene: TRBJ1-1; V gene: TRBV7-9; clone size: many; CDR3 protein: CASSPAGTGRTEAFF; CDR3 DNA: TGTGCCAGCAGCCCGGCCGGGACAGGGCGGACTGAAGCTTTCTTT
D gene: TRBD1; J gene: TRBJ1-5; V gene: TRBV29-1; clone size: .; CDR3 protein: CSVSGTGDSNQPQHF; CDR3 DNA: TGCAGCGTGTCCGGGACAGGGGATAGCAATCAGCCCCAGCATTTT
D gene: TRBD2; J gene: TRBJ2-2; V gene: TRBV4-1; clone size: .; CDR3 protein: CASSQESSGRGYTGELFF; CDR3 DNA: TGCGCCAGCAGCCAAGAATCTAGCGGGAGGGGTTACACCGGGGAGCTGTTTTTT
D gene: .; J gene: TRBJ2-7; V gene: TRBV5-1; clone size: many; CDR3 protein: CASSLDRHEQYF; CDR3 DNA: TGCGCCAGCAGCTTGGACCGACACGAGCAGTACTTC
D gene: .; J gene: TRBJ2-5; V gene: TRBV13; clone size: .; CDR3 protein: CASSQVGREETQYF; CDR3 DNA: TGCGCCAGCAGCCAAGTCGGCAGAGAGGAGACCCAGTACTTC
D gene: .; J gene: TRBJ2-6; V gene: TRBV7-2; clone size: .; CDR3 protein: CASSPNGGSGANVLTF; CDR3 DNA: TGTGCCAGCAGCCCAAACGGGGGCAGCGGGGCCAACGTCCTGACTTTC
D gene: .; J gene: TRBJ2-5; V gene: TRBV11-3; clone size: .; CDR3 protein: CASSLVARPETQYF; CDR3 DNA: TGTGCCAGCAGCTTAGTGGCCAGACCAGAGACCCAGTACTTC
D gene: TRBD1; J gene: TRBJ1-5; V gene: TRBV29-1; clone size: many; CDR3 protein: CSVATGSHNQPQHF; CDR3 DNA: TGCAGCGTTGCGACAGGGAGCCACAATCAGCCCCAGCATTTT
D gene: .; J gene: TRBJ2-6; V gene: TRBV11-2; clone size: .; CDR3 protein: CARGGATGANVLTF; CDR3 DNA: TGTGCCAGGGGTGGGGCCACTGGGGCCAACGTCCTGACTTTC
D gene: .; J gene: TRBJ2-7; V gene: TRBV12-3/TRBV12-4; clone size: few; CDR3 protein: CASSLGTRRYEQYF; CDR3 DNA: TGTGCCAGCAGTTTAGGGACAAGGAGGTACGAGCAGTACTTC
D gene: .; J gene: TRBJ2-7; V gene: TRBV4-1; clone size: .; CDR3 protein: CASSQEAVLAYEQYF; CDR3 DNA: TGCGCCAGCAGCCAAGAGGCAGTGCTAGCCTACGAGCAGTACTTC
D gene: .; J gene: TRBJ2-7; V gene: TRBV10-3; clone size: .; CDR3 protein: CAISAGRGGYEQYF; CDR3 DNA: TGTGCCATCAGTGCAGGGCGCGGAGGCTACGAGCAGTACTTC
D gene: .; J gene: TRBJ2-7; V gene: TRBV5-4; clone size: few; CDR3 protein: CASNSWGIFEQYF; CDR3 DNA: TGTGCCAGTAACAGTTGGGGAATATTCGAGCAGTACTTC
D gene: .; J gene: TRBJ1-4; V gene: TRBV7-8; clone size: few; CDR3 protein: CASSLGGVAEKLFF; CDR3 DNA: TGTGCCAGCAGCTTGGGGGGGGTGGCGGAAAAACTGTTTTTT
D gene: .; J gene: TRBJ2-5; V gene: TRBV24-1; clone size: many; CDR3 protein: CATSDSGQYQETQYF; CDR3 DNA: TGTGCCACCAGTGACTCTGGACAGTACCAAGAGACCCAGTACTTC
D gene: TRBD2; J gene: TRBJ2-7; V gene: TRBV5-1; clone size: .; CDR3 protein: CASRQTSGYEQYF; CDR3 DNA: TGCGCCAGCAGACAGACTAGCGGGTACGAGCAGTACTTC
D gene: .; J gene: TRBJ1-1; V gene: TRBV7-9; clone size: many; CDR3 protein: CASSLASQATEAFF; CDR3 DNA: TGTGCCAGCAGCTTAGCGTCCCAGGCCACTGAAGCTTTCTTT
D gene: .; J gene: TRBJ2-2; V gene: TRBV20-1; clone size: .; CDR3 protein: CSARQGGATGELFF; CDR3 DNA: TGCAGTGCTAGACAGGGGGGGGCGACCGGGGAGCTGTTTTTT
D gene: TRBD1; J gene: TRBJ1-2; V gene: TRBV7-2; clone size: .; CDR3 protein: CASSTVTGGAGGYTF; CDR3 DNA: TGTGCCAGCAGCACAGTGACAGGGGGCGCGGGTGGCTACACCTTC
D gene: TRBD2; J gene: TRBJ2-7; V gene: TRBV10-3; clone size: many; CDR3 protein: CAISAGGLFDEQYF; CDR3 DNA: TGTGCCATCAGTGCGGGGGGGCTCTTCGACGAGCAGTACTTC
D gene: .; J gene: TRBJ1-2; V gene: TRBV7-9; clone size: many; CDR3 protein: CASSLGGRNVPGYTF; CDR3 DNA: TGTGCCAGCAGCTTAGGGGGCAGGAACGTTCCTGGCTACACCTTC
D gene: .; J gene: TRBJ1-5; V gene: TRBV20-1; clone size: many; CDR3 protein: CSASPRGGRQPQHF; CDR3 DNA: TGCAGTGCTAGTCCCAGGGGAGGACGGCAGCCCCAGCATTTT